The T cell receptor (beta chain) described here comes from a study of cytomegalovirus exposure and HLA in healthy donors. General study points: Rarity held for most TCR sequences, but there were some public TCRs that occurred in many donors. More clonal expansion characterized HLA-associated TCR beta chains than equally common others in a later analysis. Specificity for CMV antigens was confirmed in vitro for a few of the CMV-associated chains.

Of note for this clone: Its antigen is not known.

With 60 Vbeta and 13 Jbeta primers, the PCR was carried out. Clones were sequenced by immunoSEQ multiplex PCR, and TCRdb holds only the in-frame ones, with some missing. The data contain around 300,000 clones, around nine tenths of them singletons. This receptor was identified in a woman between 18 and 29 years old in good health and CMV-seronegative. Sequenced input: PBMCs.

This chain's CDR3 is CASSLDRGPMEQYF. The CDR3 region has the DNA TGTGCCAGCAGTTTAGACAGGGGTCCCATGGAGCAGTACTTC. The J gene is TRBJ2-5, the V gene TRBV28; TRBD1 agrees at 8 bases. The CDR3 is made up of 14 amino acids. V was clipped by 2 bases and J by 11 bases; unmatched bases: 10. Germline V CDR1 and CDR2: MDHEN, SYDVKM.